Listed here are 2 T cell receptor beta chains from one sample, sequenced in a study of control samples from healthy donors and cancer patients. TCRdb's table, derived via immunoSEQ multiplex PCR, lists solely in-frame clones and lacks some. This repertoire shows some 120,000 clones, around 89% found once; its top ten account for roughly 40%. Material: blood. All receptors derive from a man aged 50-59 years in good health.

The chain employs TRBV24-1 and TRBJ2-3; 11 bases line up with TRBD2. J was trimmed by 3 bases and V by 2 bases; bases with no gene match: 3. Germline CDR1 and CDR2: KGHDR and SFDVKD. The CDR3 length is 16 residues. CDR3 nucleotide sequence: TGTGCCACCAGTGATTCACTAGCGGGGGAGACAGATACGCAGTATTTT. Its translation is CATSDSLAGETDTQYF.

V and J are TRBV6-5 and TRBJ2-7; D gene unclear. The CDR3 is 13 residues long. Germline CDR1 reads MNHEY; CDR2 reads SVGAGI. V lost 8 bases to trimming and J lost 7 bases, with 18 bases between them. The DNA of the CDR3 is TGTGCCAGCTCCTCCCGACCGTCCGGGGAGCAGTACTTC. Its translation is CASSSRPSGEQYF.